This TCR beta chain was observed in a study of early T cells in non-severe SARS-CoV-2 infection. Whole-study context: Sequencing of unsorted whole blood was done on bulk RNA, leaving chains unpaired.

cDNA molecules, individually, were tagged with unique molecular identifiers. Using its own MiXCR run on the 5' RACE reads, TCRdb lists one record per CDR3 protein. The sample holds roughly 51,000 distinct CDR3 sequences, roughly 7.1% seen once. This CDR3 comprises 15 residues. Study-level results: Matching against VDJdb likely underestimated virus-specific expansions, favoring anti-spike CD8.

Comment on this clonotype: The antigen remains undetermined.

This TCR came from an adult who was a healthcare worker with PCR-confirmed SARS-CoV-2 infection or an uninfected control (not recorded which). Sequencing used whole blood, obtained at baseline. The J gene is TRBJ2-3, the V gene TRBV21-1; TRBD2, the table's D call, lacks a check against the DNA. TRBV21-1 is a pseudogene segment. CDR3 DNA: TGTGCCAGCAGCAAACGGCTAGCGGGAGCACATACGCAGTATTTT. Translating it yields CASSKRLAGAHTQYF.